Each of the 19 T cell receptor beta chains below was sequenced from the same sample in a study of CD8 T cells in ankylosing spondylitis. TCRdb ran MiXCR on the 5' RACE reads and lists one entry per CDR3 protein. Of 150,000 to 200,000 distinct CDR3 sequences listed, around a sixth are singletons. Sequencing was performed on blood, either unsorted or a sorted T cell fraction (not recorded which). The receptors here all came from a male donor between 5 and 29 years old with ankylosing spondylitis or in good health (not recorded which).

This clonotype came up many times. The V gene is TRBV5-1, the J gene TRBJ2-1; TRBD1 matches at 11 bases. CDR1 and CDR2 from the germline V gene are SGHRS and YFSETQ. The trim removed 4 bases at V and 3 bases at J, leaving 6 bases unmatched. The CDR3 totals 16 residues. The CDR3 loop is CASSSGTGGGYNEQFF. The CDR3 DNA follows: TGCGCCAGCAGCAGCGGGACAGGGGGTGGCTACAATGAGCAGTTCTTC.

The table lists this clonotype with many counts. This chain links TRBV5-1 with TRBJ1-1, with 8 bases fitting TRBD1. The CDR3 has 14 amino acids. In germline, CDR1 is SGHRS, CDR2 YFSETQ. Trimming cost V 0 bases and J 3 bases; bases outside gene matches: 1. CDR3 amino acids: CASSLGQGHTEAFF. The CDR3 bases are TGCGCCAGCAGCTTGGGACAGGGGCACACTGAAGCTTTCTTT.

This clonotype was picked up many times. The rearrangement uses TRBV20-1 and TRBJ1-3; no clear D. The ends were cut back, 5 bases at V and 8 bases at J, with 7 bases in the middle. This CDR3 has 10 residues. The V gene's germline CDR1 is DFQATT and CDR2 SNEGSKA (reference sequence). CDR3 protein: CSAEEDTIYF. For the CDR3, the DNA is TGCAGTGCTGAAGAGGACACCATATATTTT.

This clonotype was seen at least ten times. V gene TRBV7-2 combines with J gene TRBJ1-5; TRBD1 is a possible D gene (5 bases). Per the germline V gene, CDR1 is SGHTA and CDR2 is FQGNSA. V was clipped by 4 bases and J by 4 bases, with 8 bases between them. The CDR3 is 13 amino acids. DNA of the CDR3: TGTGCCAGCAGCTCGGGGCGGAATCAGCCCCAGCATTTT. Encoded protein: CASSSGRNQPQHF. Based on the CDR3 plus reference TRBV7-2 and TRBJ1-5, the full variable domain is GAGVSQSPSNKVTEKGKDVELRCDPISGHTALYWYRQSLGQGLEFLIYFQGNSAPDKSGLPSDRFSAERTGGSVSTLTIQRTQQEDSAVYLCASSSGRNQPQHFGDGTRLSIL.

There are many counts of this clonotype. The chain carries TRBV6-6 and TRBJ2-5, with D unresolved. V lost 7 bases to trimming and J lost 4 bases, with 7 bases between them. Germline V gene sequence: CDR1 MNHNY, CDR2 SVGAGI (reference sequence). There are 11 residues in the CDR3. This CDR3 reads CASMSVETQYF. The DNA for the CDR3 is TGTGCCAGCATGAGCGTAGAGACCCAGTACTTC.

Many counts were recorded for this clonotype. This chain links TRBV12-3 or TRBV12-4 with TRBJ2-7; TRBD1 is a possible D gene (5 bases). This CDR3 region has 13 residues. Trimming took 6 bases from V and 3 from J, leaving 12 bases between them. The CDR3 DNA sequence: TGTGCCAGCAGAGGACACCTCTTCTACGAGCAGTACTTC. Translating it yields CASRGHLFYEQYF.

In its sample, this clonotype was seen many times. The chain joins TRBV4-3 to TRBJ2-2; D ambiguous. The CDR3 totals 17 residues. V was cut by 2 bases and J by 4 bases, with 17 bases left in between. CDR1 and CDR2 (germline): LGHNA, YSLEER. This chain's CDR3 is CASSQRLDKSVTGELFF. CDR3 nucleotide sequence: TGCGCCAGCAGCCAACGTCTAGATAAGAGTGTCACCGGGGAGCTGTTTTTT.

This rearrangement joins TRBV20-1 to TRBJ2-1; 12 nucleotides line up with TRBD2. Trimming removed 6 bases from V and 5 bases from J; junction bases left unmatched: 8. The CDR3 has 15 amino acids. Germline loops: CDR1 DFQATT, CDR2 SNEGSKA (reference sequence). As DNA, the CDR3 is TGCAGTGCAACTCTAGCGGGAGGGCGCCACAATGAGCAGTTCTTC. This gives the protein CSATLAGGRHNEQFF.

This clonotype was counted many times. This chain connects TRBV4-1 to TRBJ2-3, with TRBD1 matching 11 bases. The V gene's germline CDR1 is MGHRA and CDR2 YSYEKL. The V segment lost 0 bases and the J segment 4 bases; nucleotides outside the gene matches: 6. CDR3 size: 17 residues. The CDR3 spells CASSQDTDRGQSDTQYF. CDR3 nucleotide sequence: TGCGCCAGCAGCCAAGATACGGACAGGGGGCAGTCAGATACGCAGTATTTT.

The genes are TRBV20-1 and TRBJ1-6; D might be TRBD1 (6 bases). Trimming took off 8 bases at V and 4 bases at J, with 12 bases between the two ends. CDR3 length: 13 residues. Per the germline V gene, CDR1 is DFQATT and CDR2 is SNEGSKA (reference sequence). In nucleotides, the CDR3 is TGCAGTTCTTCTGGACAGTATAATTCACCCCTCCACTTT. This translates into CSSSGQYNSPLHF.

This sequence joins TRBV7-9 and TRBJ2-1; TRBD2 agrees at 12 bases. Germline lookup yields CDR1 SEHNR and CDR2 FQNEAQ (reference sequence). After removal of 1 base from V and 0 bases from J, the junction contained 10 bases not matched to a gene. The CDR3 loop spans 20 amino acids. CDR3 DNA sequence: TGTGCCAGCAGCTTAGGCCCAGGGACTAGCGGGTATAACTCCTACAATGAGCAGTTCTTC. It yields the protein CASSLGPGTSGYNSYNEQFF.

This clonotype has only a few counts. One end of the junction is discordant with germline, which a read error may explain. The rearrangement links TRBV15 to TRBJ1-6; 7 bases match TRBD1. The CDR3 length is 14 residues. The germline gives CDR1 LNHNV, CDR2 YYDKDF (reference sequence). The CDR3 here is CATSGDRDSSPLHF. CDR3 DNA sequence: TGTGCCACCAGCGGAGACAGGGACAGTTCACCCCTCCACTTT.

This clonotype was counted at least ten times. The J gene is TRBJ2-7, the V gene TRBV6-2 or TRBV6-3; D possibly uses TRBD1 or TRBD2 (5 bases each). Looked up from germline, CDR1 is MNHEY and CDR2 is SVGEGT. The CDR3 runs to 17 residues. V lost 2 bases and J lost 3, with 20 bases in between. CDR3 DNA: TGTGCCAGCAGTTACCCCCCCCGGGGCGCAGGGATCTACGAGCAGTACTTC. Amino acids: CASSYPPRGAGIYEQYF.

This clonotype was counted many times. This chain connects TRBV7-3 to TRBJ2-3; possibly TRBD2 for D (5 bases). Germline loops: CDR1 SGHTA, CDR2 FQGTGA. There are 14 residues in the CDR3. Trimming took 6 bases from V and 3 from J, leaving 13 bases between them. This CDR3 reads CASSIRERTDTQYF. CDR3 DNA sequence: TGTGCCAGCAGTATAAGGGAGAGGACAGATACGCAGTATTTT.

This clonotype was recorded many times. The rearrangement uses TRBV9 and TRBJ2-5, with D possibly being TRBD1 (5 bases). The CDR3 contains 14 residues. The V gene lost 1 base and the J gene lost 1 base, with 8 bases spanning the gap. The germline gives CDR1 SGDLS, CDR2 YYNGEE. The CDR3 region is CASSVSDSQETQYF. DNA of the CDR3: TGTGCCAGCAGCGTATCCGACAGCCAAGAGACCCAGTACTTC. The variable domain in full, with the rest retrieved from reference TRBV9 and TRBJ2-5, is DSGVTQTPKHLITATGQRVTLRCSPRSGDLSVYWYQQSLDQGLQFLIQYYNGEERAKGNILERFSAQQFPDLHSELNLSSLELGDSALYFCASSVSDSQETQYFGPGTRLLVL.

This clonotype was picked up many times. V and J are TRBV29-1 and TRBJ2-5; no clear D gene. Looked up from germline, CDR1 is SQVTM and CDR2 is ANQGSEA. CDR3 length: 11 residues. V was cut by 7 bases and J by 7 bases, with 13 bases left in between. The CDR3 bases are TGCAGCGCCCGAGTGATAGGGACCCAGTACTTC. Translation gives CSARVIGTQYF. The complete variable domain, with remaining parts taken from reference TRBV29-1 and TRBJ2-5, reads SAVISQKPSRDICQRGTSLTIQCQVDSQVTMMFWYRQQPGQSLTLIATANQGSEATYESGFVIDKFPISRPNLTFSTLTVSNMSPEDSSIYLCSARVIGTQYFGPGTRLLVL.

This clonotype was picked up a small number of times. This chain connects TRBV20-1 to TRBJ2-3; D is perhaps TRBD1 (6 bases). The CDR3 is made up of 15 amino acids. Germline-derived CDR1 and CDR2 are DFQATT and SNEGSKA (reference sequence). V gave up 6 bases and J gave up 0 bases, with 16 bases separating them. The CDR3 loop reads CSADNRAASTDTQYF. For the CDR3, the DNA is TGCAGTGCAGATAACAGGGCTGCTAGCACAGATACGCAGTATTTT.

The chain links TRBV5-1 to TRBJ2-1; D is perhaps TRBD2 (6 bases). This CDR3 is 15 amino acids long. CDR1 SGHRS and CDR2 YFSETQ come from the germline V gene. Trimming pared 0 bases from V and 8 bases from J, leaving 15 bases between. This CDR3 reads CASSLATSSVDEQFF. The DNA of the CDR3 is TGCGCCAGCAGCTTGGCAACTAGCTCCGTCGATGAGCAGTTCTTC.

This clonotype was observed many times. The chain recombines TRBV20-1 with TRBJ2-2; 7 bases are a match to TRBD2. Looked up from germline, CDR1 is DFQATT and CDR2 is SNEGSKA (reference sequence). The ends lost 6 bases at V and 5 bases at J; junction bases unmatched: 12. This CDR3 is 15 amino acids long. In DNA, the CDR3 is TGCAGTGCCCCTAAGGCGGCTAGCGGTACCGGGGAGCTGTTTTTT. Its protein product is CSAPKAASGTGELFF.